This T cell receptor (beta chain) was identified in a study of cytomegalovirus exposure and HLA in healthy donors. Study-wide points: There were under 200 TCR beta chains listed as cytomegalovirus-associated.

Comments on this clone: The target antigen is unknown.

Between the trimmed V and J ends, which lost 1 base and 0 bases, there was a span of 8 bases. The CDR3 contains 15 residues. The germline gives CDR1 SGHRS, CDR2 YFSETQ. A multiplex PCR was run with 60 Vbeta primers and 13 Jbeta primers. Clones were sequenced by immunoSEQ multiplex PCR, and TCRdb holds only the in-frame ones, with some missing. The sample records approximately 140,000 clones, around 81% being singletons. The sequence came from a male donor in good health and CMV-seronegative. The genes are TRBV5-1 and TRBJ2-1, with D unresolved. The source material was PBMCs. CDR3: CASSLYSSSYNEQFF. In DNA, the CDR3 is TGCGCCAGCAGCTTGTATAGCTCCTCCTACAATGAGCAGTTCTTC.